This TCR beta chain comes out of a study of blood T cell repertoires in COVID-19. The CDR3 runs 21 residues. Under the authors' procedure: Amplified reference gene primers provided the basis for estimating nucleated cell counts. Clones were sequenced by immunoSEQ multiplex PCR, and TCRdb holds only the in-frame ones, with some missing. Clonal size and the V and J genes are those of that table, whereas D and trimming came from the DNA. Among about 110,000 clones, 70% to 90% were seen once, and the ten largest hold about 3%. This rearrangement joins TRBV21-1 to TRBJ1-2; the D call TRBD1 from the table was never checked on the DNA. TRBV21-1 has pseudogene status. The sequence was obtained from a woman aged 50 to 65 with acute or convalescent COVID-19. The sample comprised peripheral blood. The DNA of the CDR3 is TGTGCCAGCAGCAAAGGGGTGGAGGGACAGGGGGCTTATTTCACCTACTATGGCTACACCTTC. Its translation is CASSKGVEGQGAYFTYYGYTF.